Below are 29 T cell receptor beta chains sequenced from a single sample in a study of T-cell reconstitution after alpha-beta-depleted transplantation in children. It was with unique molecular identifiers that the TCRbeta library was prepared. TCRdb used MiXCR to reprocess the PCR reads, holding one entry per CDR3 protein. The data show nearly 200,000 distinct CDR3 sequences, with about 6% seen just once and under 6% held by the top ten. Sample: PBMCs, taken before TCRalphabeta/CD19-depleted stem cell transplant. These receptors were collected from a girl less than two years old with combined immunodeficiency, due to receive a stem cell transplant.

The gene calls are TRBV4-2 and TRBJ2-1, with 10 positions matching TRBD2. The CDR3 is made up of 18 amino acids. Germline V CDR1 and CDR2: LGHNA, YNFKEQ. The ends lost 1 base at V and 12 bases at J; junction bases unmatched: 18. The CDR3 DNA reads TGTGCCAGCAGCCAAGTCGGGACCGGGCTAGCGGGGGCCAAGGGGCAGTTCTTC. Translating it yields CASSQVGTGLAGAKGQFF.

This clonotype showed up many times. V is TRBV7-9 and J is TRBJ1-5; D unresolved. Trimming removed 5 bases at V and 0 bases at J, with 11 bases between. This CDR3 comprises 15 residues. CDR1 is SEHNR, CDR2 FQNEAQ, per germline (reference sequence). CDR3 nucleotide sequence: TGTGCCAGCAGCGTGGGGATAACTAGCAATCAGCCCCAGCATTTT. It specifies CASSVGITSNQPQHF.

This clonotype appeared many times. This chain joins TRBV21-1 and TRBJ1-6; the table names TRBD1, a call not compared with the DNA. TRBV21-1 is described as a pseudogene. This CDR3 has 15 amino acids. This CDR3 is CASSKIGGSNSPLHF. The CDR3 DNA is TGTGCCAGCAGCAAGATTGGGGGATCTAATTCACCCCTCCACTTT.

There are a few counts of this clonotype. The chain uses TRBV12-3 or TRBV12-4 and TRBJ2-1, with TRBD2 matching 9 bases. Germline trimming cut 6 bases from V and 8 bases from J; bases unmatched to any gene: 17. The CDR3 consists of 17 residues. The CDR3 protein is CASRPKYGSSGADEQFF. DNA for the CDR3: TGTGCCAGCAGACCTAAATATGGGTCTAGCGGGGCTGATGAGCAGTTCTTC.

This clonotype was counted many times. The chain has TRBV18 and TRBJ2-1; 10 positions agree with TRBD2. The V and J ends lost 3 bases and 4 bases, in that order; junction bases with no gene match: 6. The CDR3 covers 16 residues. Germline-derived CDR1 and CDR2 are KGHSH and LQKENI. The CDR3, as DNA: TGTGCCAGCTCACCTGATACTAGCGGGATGTACAATGAGCAGTTCTTC. This encodes CASSPDTSGMYNEQFF.

This clonotype was seen at least ten times. The CDR3 DNA reads TGTGCCAGCAGCTTTTACCCCCAGGGTACTTACAATGAGCAGTTCTTC. Encoded protein: CASSFYPQGTYNEQFF. V gene TRBV7-9 combines with J gene TRBJ2-1; possibly TRBD1 for D (5 bases). V was pared by 3 bases and J by 4 bases, with 16 bases between. Germline CDR1 and CDR2: SEHNR and FQNEAQ (reference sequence). The CDR3 consists of 16 residues.

V is TRBV7-6 and J is TRBJ2-7; TRBD2 matches at 9 bases. The CDR3 totals 18 residues. Unmatched junction bases numbered 14, after V lost 3 bases and J lost 2 bases. The germline CDR1 and CDR2 sequences are SGHVS and FNYEAQ. CDR3 protein: CASSLHPTGVAGAYEQYF. CDR3 in DNA: TGTGCCAGCAGCTTGCACCCGACGGGCGTAGCGGGGGCCTACGAGCAGTACTTC.

This clonotype was seen at least ten times. V usage is TRBV9 and J usage is TRBJ2-7; unclear D gene. From germline, CDR1 is SGDLS and CDR2 YYNGEE. The CDR3 is made up of 14 amino acids. Trimming cost V 4 bases and J 2 bases, with 13 bases left between them. CDR3 protein: CASSLGLRTYEQYF. As DNA, the CDR3 is TGTGCCAGCAGCCTGGGGTTGAGGACCTACGAGCAGTACTTC.

This clonotype occurred many times. This rearrangement joins TRBV29-1 to TRBJ2-7; D remains ambiguous. V was shortened by 0 bases and J by 6 bases, with 15 bases between the two germline ends. Germline CDR1 and CDR2: SQVTM and ANQGSEA. This CDR3 has 14 amino acids. CDR3 loop: CSVEESRGFGEQYF. The DNA of the CDR3 is TGCAGCGTTGAAGAGAGTCGAGGTTTCGGCGAGCAGTACTTC.

This clonotype was counted ten times or more. This rearrangement joins TRBV28 to TRBJ2-7, with 9 positions matching TRBD1. Trimming cost V 7 bases and J 4 bases; bases outside gene matches: 8. In germline, CDR1 is MDHEN, CDR2 SYDVKM. This CDR3 region has 14 residues. The DNA of the CDR3 is TGTGCCAGCAATTCCGGGACAGGGATTTACGAGCAGTACTTC. This encodes CASNSGTGIYEQYF.

This clonotype showed up many times. This chain joins TRBV12-3 or TRBV12-4 and TRBJ2-7; 8 bases are shared with TRBD1. With V trimmed by 3 bases and J by 3 bases, 7 bases remained unmatched. The CDR3 loop spans 15 amino acids. The DNA for the CDR3 is TGTGCCAGCAGTTTTGGACAGGGCCGGTTCTACGAGCAGTACTTC. The encoded protein is CASSFGQGRFYEQYF.

This clonotype was found many times. The rearrangement links TRBV6-5 to TRBJ2-1; tentative D call: TRBD2 (5 bases). This CDR3 is built from 16 residues. Trimming took off 4 bases at V and 8 bases at J, with 21 bases between the two ends. Germline V gives CDR1 MNHEY, CDR2 SVGAGI. CDR3: CASSSKQRGSEDEQFF. CDR3 nucleotide sequence: TGTGCCAGCAGTTCTAAACAACGGGGTAGCGAGGATGAGCAGTTCTTC.

This clonotype was recorded many times. The rearrangement uses TRBV14 and TRBJ2-5; D gene unclear. Germline CDR1 and CDR2: SGHDN and FVKESK. Trimming pared 0 bases from V and 2 bases from J, leaving 25 bases between. CDR3 length: 20 residues. CDR3 nucleotides: TGTGCCAGCAGCCAAGAGATCCGGTCTTTGTCCGAGACGATGCAAGAGACCCAGTACTTC. Its translation: CASSQEIRSLSETMQETQYF.

This clonotype was observed many times. V gene TRBV28 combines with J gene TRBJ2-5; 9 bases agree with TRBD2. The CDR3 runs to 15 residues. Germline V gene data show CDR1 as MDHEN and CDR2 as SYDVKM. The ends lost 7 bases at V and 4 bases at J; junction bases unmatched: 10. The CDR3 sequence is CASTFSGSSGETQYF. In DNA form, the CDR3 reads TGTGCCAGCACCTTTAGCGGGAGTTCGGGAGAGACCCAGTACTTC.

This clonotype was observed at least ten times. As DNA, the CDR3 is TGCAGTGCTTTCCCGTGGGGGGTAGGAGAGACCCAGTACTTC. Translation: CSAFPWGVGETQYF. The chain combines TRBV20-1 with TRBJ2-5; D is possibly TRBD2 (6 bases). The germline V and J ends were trimmed by 5 bases and 4 bases, with 17 bases remaining between them. Germline assignment: CDR1 DFQATT and CDR2 SNEGSKA (reference sequence). CDR3 length: 14 amino acids.

This chain joins TRBV11-1 and TRBJ2-6, with D perhaps TRBD2 (5 bases). V was shortened by 5 bases and J by 2 bases, with 19 bases between the two germline ends. This CDR3 spans 18 amino acids. The germline gives CDR1 SGHAT, CDR2 FQDESV (reference sequence). CDR3 DNA: TGTGCCAGCAGCCCCTCTCGTGAGGGATCTCCTGGGGCCAACGTCCTGACTTTC. Encoded protein: CASSPSREGSPGANVLTF.

This clonotype was found many times. The J gene is TRBJ2-2, the V gene TRBV20-1; D is unresolved. CDR1 and CDR2 from the germline V gene are DFQATT and SNEGSKA (reference sequence). Trimming pared 5 bases from V and 3 bases from J, leaving 7 bases between. The CDR3 is 12 residues long. The CDR3 spells CSAEFHTGELFF. The CDR3 DNA sequence: TGCAGTGCTGAGTTTCACACCGGGGAGCTGTTTTTT.

There are many counts of this clonotype. V is TRBV12-3 or TRBV12-4 and J is TRBJ2-7, with unresolved D. This CDR3 contains 13 residues. Trimming cost V 1 base and J 4 bases, with 8 bases left between them. The CDR3: CASSLGRAYEQYF. The CDR3 DNA follows: TGTGCCAGCAGTTTAGGCCGGGCTTACGAGCAGTACTTC.

This chain joins TRBV7-2 and TRBJ2-7; TRBD1 or TRBD2 may be the D gene (5 bases each). Germline CDR1 is SGHTA and CDR2 is FQGNSA. V lost 5 bases and J lost 5, with 19 bases in between. CDR3 length: 15 amino acids. CDR3 DNA: TGTGCCAGCAGCCATGGGACCCCTACGGCACACGAGCAGTACTTC. It codes for CASSHGTPTAHEQYF.

The genes are TRBV6-2 or TRBV6-3 and TRBJ2-7; 13 bases are shared with TRBD2. This CDR3 has 17 residues. Germline CDR1 MNHEY, CDR2 SVGEGT. V dropped 5 bases and J dropped 6; count of bases not matched to a gene: 13. The CDR3 sequence is CASSPWTSGGLGVEQYF. In DNA, the CDR3 is TGTGCCAGCAGTCCGTGGACTAGCGGGGGCCTAGGAGTCGAGCAGTACTTC.

This clonotype was observed at least ten times. V is TRBV21-1 and J is TRBJ2-7; the table's D gene call, TRBD1, was not cross checked with the DNA. TRBV21-1 is reported as a pseudogene. The CDR3 loop spans 16 amino acids. CDR3: CASSLANPGQGYEQYF. CDR3 in DNA: TGTGCCAGCAGCCTTGCCAACCCGGGACAGGGCTACGAGCAGTACTTC.

This clonotype has a count of ten or more. V is TRBV6-1 and J is TRBJ2-1; 8 bases are shared with TRBD2. V shed 5 bases and J 9 bases; nucleotides not matched to a gene: 9. CDR3 size: 14 residues. Germline CDR1 reads MNHNS; CDR2 reads SASEGT. CDR3 protein: CASSLGLGKIEQFF. The CDR3 DNA is TGTGCCAGCAGTCTGGGACTAGGAAAGATTGAGCAGTTCTTC.

In the case of this clonotype: A much larger clonotype is one base distant, so this may be a read error. The CDR3 DNA reads TGCTGTGCTAGAGAGGGTGTCTACTCCTACAATGAGCAGTTCTTC. Protein sequence: CCAREGVYSYNEQFF. This chain links TRBV20-1 with TRBJ2-1; a possible D gene is TRBD2 (5 bases). Germline CDR1 reads DFQATT; CDR2 reads SNEGSKA (reference sequence). CDR3 size: 15 residues.

This clonotype was observed at least ten times. This chain joins TRBV5-1 and TRBJ1-2; unclear D gene. The CDR3 has 15 amino acids. Germline V gene lookup returns CDR1 SGHRS and CDR2 YFSETQ. Trimming took off 2 bases at V and 5 bases at J, with 16 bases between the two ends. The CDR3: CASSLDGPFDYGYTF. The CDR3 region has the DNA TGCGCCAGCAGCTTAGATGGGCCATTCGATTATGGCTACACCTTC.

The chain is built from TRBV12-3 or TRBV12-4 and TRBJ1-2; maybe TRBD1 (5 bases). Trimming shortened V by 3 bases and J by 8 bases, and 13 bases separated the two germline ends. The length of the CDR3 is 13 residues. CDR3 amino acids: CASSFGGDEGYTF. CDR3 sequence (DNA): TGTGCCAGCAGTTTTGGGGGAGATGAGGGCTACACCTTC.

At least ten counts were recorded for this clonotype. V usage is TRBV11-2 and J usage is TRBJ2-6, with 9 bases fitting TRBD1. J lost 0 bases, V lost 5 bases, and 11 bases had no gene match. Germline assignment: CDR1 SGHAT and CDR2 FQNNGV. The CDR3 totals 19 residues. CDR3 sequence reads: CASSPNPGQGSSGANVLTF. The CDR3 nucleotides are TGTGCCAGCAGCCCCAACCCGGGACAGGGAAGCTCTGGGGCCAACGTCCTGACTTTC.

CDR3 in amino acids: CASSSNQGVHQPQHF. The CDR3 DNA follows: TGTGCCAGCAGCTCTAATCAGGGGGTCCATCAGCCCCAGCATTTT. The chain recombines TRBV7-3 with TRBJ1-5; TRBD1 aligns across 7 bases. Unmatched junction bases numbered 8, after V lost 4 bases and J lost 5 bases. The CDR3 loop spans 15 amino acids. Germline CDR1 and CDR2: SGHTA and FQGTGA.

Concerning this clonotype itself: A much more abundant neighbour one base away suggests this may be a read error. This CDR3 is missing its conserved last phenylalanine or tryptophan, likely due to a read error. This sequence joins TRBV18 and TRBJ2-1; D possibly corresponds to TRBD1 (6 bases). Germline CDR1 is KGHSH and CDR2 is LQKENI. This CDR3 has 15 residues. Trimming pared 6 bases from V and 12 bases from J, leaving 24 bases between. The CDR3 DNA reads TGTGCCAGCTCCTTCATCGGACAGTCGAAGTTTAGGCAGTTCTCC. It codes for CASSFIGQSKFRQFS.

The chain uses TRBV6-2 or TRBV6-3 and TRBJ2-1; no clear D gene. The V gene's germline CDR1 is MNHEY and CDR2 SVGEGT. V was clipped by 4 bases and J by 5 bases, with 21 bases between them. The CDR3 totals 17 residues. CDR3 in amino acids: CASSSPRYSGPHNEQFF. The CDR3 DNA reads as TGTGCCAGCAGTTCCCCTCGGTACTCCGGGCCCCACAATGAGCAGTTCTTC.